Listed below are T cell receptor beta chains from one sample, sequenced in a study of shared clonotypes between healthy human individuals. Sequencing used immunoSEQ multiplex PCR; TCRdb keeps in-frame clones, though not all of them. Counted here are a few million clones, around 94% occurring once; the ten biggest clones make up about 0.13%. Sequenced input: naive CD4+ T cells sorted from blood. The receptors here all came from a man aged 18 to 29 in good health. Each CDR3 is given with its conserved first and last residue. A D gene is named only where the DNA matches it firmly. Some rows mark clone size as missing; the rest say once, few, many or name a class of expanded clone.

cdr3_aa cdr3_nt j_call v_call d_call clone_size
CASSLSGWETQYF TGTGCCAGCAGTTTATCAGGGTGGGAGACCCAGTACTTC TRBJ2-5 TRBV27 NA NA
CASAGLSGILFSSYEQYF TGTGCCAGCGCTGGACTGAGCGGGATACTGTTCTCCTCCTACGAGCAGTACTTC TRBJ2-7 TRBV2 TRBD2 NA
CASSGDTARGQFF TGTGCCAGCAGTGGGGACACTGCCCGGGGGCAGTTCTTC TRBJ2-1 TRBV6-1 NA NA
CASSASFWEKLFF TGTGCCAGCAGTGCAAGCTTTTGGGAAAAACTGTTTTTT TRBJ1-4 TRBV25-1 NA NA
CASSLEGLAGGTDTQYF TGTGCCAGCAGTTTAGAGGGACTAGCGGGGGGCACAGATACGCAGTATTTT TRBJ2-3 TRBV28 TRBD2 NA
CAWSVPGQGLGEQYF TGTGCCTGGAGTGTGCCAGGACAGGGGTTAGGCGAGCAGTACTTC TRBJ2-7 TRBV30 TRBD1 NA
CASSLQGVHEQYF TGTGCCAGCAGTTTGCAGGGGGTCCACGAGCAGTACTTC TRBJ2-7 TRBV27 TRBD1 NA
CASSLSAGALDTQYF TGTGCCAGCAGCTTGTCCGCGGGGGCTCTAGATACGCAGTATTTT TRBJ2-3 TRBV5-8 NA NA
CASSLRTGFLDTQYF TGTGCCAGCAGCCTCCGGACAGGTTTTTTAGATACGCAGTATTTT TRBJ2-3 TRBV6-5 TRBD1 once
CASTLVGRADQPQHF TGTGCCAGCACCTTAGTGGGCAGGGCGGATCAGCCCCAGCATTTT TRBJ1-5 TRBV7-8 NA once
CASSLGAGINTGELFF TGTGCCAGCAGCTTGGGAGCAGGGATCAACACCGGGGAGCTGTTTTTT TRBJ2-2 TRBV5-6 NA NA
CASSLNVAGTGNDIQYF TGTGCCAGCTCACTTAACGTCGCGGGGACAGGGAATGACATTCAGTACTTC TRBJ2-4 TRBV18 TRBD1 NA
CSTQGGGAGANVLTF TGCAGCACGCAGGGAGGGGGCGCTGGGGCCAACGTCCTGACTTTC TRBJ2-6 TRBV29-1 NA NA